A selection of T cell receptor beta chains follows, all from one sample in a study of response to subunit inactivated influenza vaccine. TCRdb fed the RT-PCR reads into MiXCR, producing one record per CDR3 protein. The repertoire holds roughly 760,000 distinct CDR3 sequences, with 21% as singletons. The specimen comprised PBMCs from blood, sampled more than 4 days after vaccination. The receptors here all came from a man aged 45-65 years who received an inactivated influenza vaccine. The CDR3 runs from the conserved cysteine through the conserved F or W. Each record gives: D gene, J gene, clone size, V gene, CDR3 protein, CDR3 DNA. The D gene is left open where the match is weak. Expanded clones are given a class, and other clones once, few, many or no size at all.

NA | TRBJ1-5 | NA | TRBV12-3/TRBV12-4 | CASRPSGGGNQPQHF | TGTGCCAGCAGACCTAGCGGTGGTGGCAATCAGCCCCAGCATTTT
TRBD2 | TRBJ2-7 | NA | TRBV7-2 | CASSLDGLAGGEQYF | TGTGCCAGCAGCTTAGACGGGCTAGCGGGGGGTGAGCAGTACTTC
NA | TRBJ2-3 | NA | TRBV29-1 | CSVEDRGSQDTQYF | TGCAGCGTTGAAGACAGGGGTTCACAAGATACGCAGTATTTT
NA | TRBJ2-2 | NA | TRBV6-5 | CASSYSFRGAGTGELFF | TGTGCCAGCAGTTACTCGTTCAGGGGGGCGGGCACCGGGGAGCTGTTTTTT
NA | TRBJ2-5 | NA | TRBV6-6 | CASENSQETQYF | TGTGCCAGCGAGAATTCACAAGAGACCCAGTACTTC
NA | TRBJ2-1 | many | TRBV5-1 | CASSFSPDYNEQFF | TGCGCCAGCAGCTTTTCTCCGGATTACAATGAGCAGTTCTTC
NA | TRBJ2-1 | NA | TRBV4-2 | CASSQDGTFYNEQFF | TGTGCCAGCAGCCAAGACGGGACTTTTTACAATGAGCAGTTCTTC
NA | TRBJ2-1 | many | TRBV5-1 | CASSMALGGYNEQFF | TGCGCCAGCAGCATGGCCCTGGGCGGCTACAATGAGCAGTTCTTC
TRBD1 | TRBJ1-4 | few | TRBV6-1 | CASRKNGQGLNEKLFF | TGTGCCAGCAGAAAAAATGGACAGGGGCTTAATGAAAAACTGTTTTTT
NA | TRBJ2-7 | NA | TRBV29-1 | CSVYPGESSYEQYF | TGCAGCGTTTATCCAGGAGAGAGCTCCTACGAGCAGTACTTC
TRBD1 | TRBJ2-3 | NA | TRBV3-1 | CASSQEGIQGAKDTQYF | TGTGCCAGCAGCCAAGAAGGTATCCAGGGGGCTAAAGATACGCAGTATTTT
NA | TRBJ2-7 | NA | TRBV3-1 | CASSQRSGSGRGSLLYEKYF | TGTGCCAGCAGCCAGAGAAGTGGGAGTGGCAGAGGTTCATTACTCTACGAGAAGTACTTC
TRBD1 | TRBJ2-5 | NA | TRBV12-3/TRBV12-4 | CASSLWTGVETQSF | TGTGCCAGCAGTTTATGGACAGGGGTTGAGACCCAGTCCTTC
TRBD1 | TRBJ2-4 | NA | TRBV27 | CASSSTGAKNIQYF | TGTGCCAGCAGTTCGACAGGGGCAAAAAACATTCAGTACTTC
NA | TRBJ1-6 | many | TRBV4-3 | CASSQDGGSDSPLHF | TGCGCCAGCAGCCAAGATGGAGGGAGCGACTCACCCCTCCACTTT
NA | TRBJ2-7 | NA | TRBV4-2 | CASGSGTHPYEQYF | TGTGCCAGCGGCTCCGGGACCCACCCCTACGAGCAGTACTTC
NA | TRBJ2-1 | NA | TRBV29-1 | CSGLLANEQFF | TGCAGCGGACTCCTAGCGAATGAGCAGTTCTTC
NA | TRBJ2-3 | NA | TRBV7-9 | CASSRTRPDTQYF | TGTGCCAGCAGCCGGACCAGGCCAGATACGCAGTATTTT
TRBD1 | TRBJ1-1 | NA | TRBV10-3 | CAISKTGDTEAFF | TGTGCCATCAGTAAAACAGGGGACACTGAAGCTTTCTTT
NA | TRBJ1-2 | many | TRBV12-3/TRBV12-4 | CASSLAPVQDNYGYTF | TGTGCCAGCAGTTTAGCACCAGTCCAGGATAACTATGGCTACACCTTC
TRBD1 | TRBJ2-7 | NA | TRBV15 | CATSRLGQGGYEQYF | TGTGCCACCAGCAGACTGGGACAGGGGGGCTACGAGCAGTACTTC
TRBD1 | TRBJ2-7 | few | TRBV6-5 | CASSYGGQGYYEQYF | TGTGCCAGCAGTTACGGGGGACAGGGATACTACGAGCAGTACTTC
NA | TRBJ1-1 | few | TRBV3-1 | CASSQDRVRQNTEAFF | TGTGCCAGCAGCCAAGATCGGGTCCGCCAGAACACTGAAGCTTTCTTT
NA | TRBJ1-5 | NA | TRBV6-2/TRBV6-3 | CASSPPGVGNQPQHF | TGTGCCAGCAGTCCCCCAGGGGTTGGCAATCAGCCCCAGCATTTT
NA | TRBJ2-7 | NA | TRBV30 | CAWNAWTGEGEQYF | TGTGCCTGGAATGCGTGGACGGGAGAGGGCGAGCAGTACTTC
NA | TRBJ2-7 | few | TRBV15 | CATSRDRGSTYEQYF | TGTGCCACCAGCAGAGATAGGGGGAGTACCTACGAGCAGTACTTC
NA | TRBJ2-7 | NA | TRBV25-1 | CAADGGNEQYF | TGTGCAGCAGATGGGGGAAACGAGCAGTACTTC